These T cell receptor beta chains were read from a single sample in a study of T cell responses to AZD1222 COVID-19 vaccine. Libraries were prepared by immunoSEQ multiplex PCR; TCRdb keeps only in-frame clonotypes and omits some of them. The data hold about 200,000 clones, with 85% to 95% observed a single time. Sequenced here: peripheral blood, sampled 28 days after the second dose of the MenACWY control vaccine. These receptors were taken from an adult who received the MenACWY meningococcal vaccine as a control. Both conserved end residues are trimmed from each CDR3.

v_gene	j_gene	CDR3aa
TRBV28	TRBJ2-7	ASSSAGAVHEQY
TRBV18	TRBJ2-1	ASSPRFSGRRDEQF
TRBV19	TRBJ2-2	ASSNTGSTGELF
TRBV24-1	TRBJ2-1	ATSDHRGKDEQF
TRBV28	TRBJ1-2	ASSSFGSYGYT
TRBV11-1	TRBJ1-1	ASSSRGLEAF
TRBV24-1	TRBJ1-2	ATSGGPGNYGYT
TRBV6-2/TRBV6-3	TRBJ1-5	ASSALRGVSVSNQPQH
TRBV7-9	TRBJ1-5	ASSLVTGTDSNQPQH
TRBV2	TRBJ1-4	ATSFGAGRISEKLF